This T cell receptor (beta chain) was identified during a study of brain T cells in children with intractable seizures. Trimming at V came to 4 bases and at J to 3 bases, leaving 2 bases not matched to a gene. The CDR3 loop spans 14 amino acids. Germline CDR1 SGDLS, CDR2 YYNGEE. Libraries were prepared by immunoSEQ multiplex PCR; TCRdb keeps only in-frame clonotypes and omits some of them. Here the sample spans about 340,000 clones, over 90% being singletons. Time point defined: blood from clinic visit 5 months post-surgery; TSC patient then seizure free. The sequenced cases were selected for having the highest brain T cell transcript signatures. Before surgery, patients took at least one anti-epileptic drug.

V usage is TRBV9 and J usage is TRBJ1-4; 8 bases agree with TRBD1. The source is a boy in the first two years of life with tuberous sclerosis and intractable seizures. The starting material was peripheral blood, obtained less than 6 months after surgery. In DNA form, the CDR3 reads TGTGCCAGCAGCCCGACAGGGGCTAATGAAAAACTGTTTTTT. Translating gives CASSPTGANEKLFF.